This T cell receptor (beta chain) was profiled in a study of CD8 T cells in Susac syndrome. The CDR3 is 17 amino acids. The germline gives CDR1 SGHNT, CDR2 YYREEE (reference sequence). V gave up 1 base and J gave up 4 bases; unmatched junction bases: 7. RNA was extracted with the RNeasy kit, and a quantity of roughly 0.5 to 1 ug was reverse transcribed using random hexamers. MiXCR, run by TCRdb on the immunoSEQ multiplex PCR reads, gives a single entry per CDR3 protein. Of approximately 120,000 distinct CDR3 sequences in the sample, around 90% were seen once. Sample: CD8+ T cells from PBMCs. V usage is TRBV5-4 and J usage is TRBJ2-1; 11 nucleotides align to TRBD1. This clonotype originated in a human donor with multiple sclerosis. CDR3 region: CASSLTDRGLSYNEQFF. CDR3 DNA: TGTGCCAGCAGCTTGACGGACAGGGGGCTATCTTACAATGAGCAGTTCTTC.